This T cell receptor (beta chain) is drawn from a study of shared clonotypes between healthy human individuals. Turning to the study itself: CD4 naive cells filled three plates per donor, CD4 memory three, CD8 naive two and CD8 memory one. Findings and limits, study-wide: Naive subsets generally had larger estimated richness than memory subsets. The expectation was that sequencing depth would affect clonotype sharing among donors.

About this clone: The antigen remains unidentified.

The CDR3 is 16 residues long. V was clipped by 4 bases and J by 1 base; unmatched bases: 10. Germline V gene data show CDR1 as MGHRA and CDR2 as YSYEKL. Measured with immunoSEQ multiplex PCR; TCRdb has only the in-frame clones, and not every one. This table holds some 2,000,000 clones, more than 90% found once. CD4+ cells were split into CD45RA+ naive and CD45RA-negative memory subsets. The clonotype was recovered from a man younger than 30 in good health. The sample taken for sequencing was naive CD4+ T cells sorted from blood. Subset noted: CD45RA+ positively selected. V usage is TRBV4-1 and J usage is TRBJ2-7; TRBD1 agrees at 7 bases. The CDR3 sequence: CASSLHSTGSSYEQYF. In DNA form, the CDR3 reads TGCGCCAGCAGCCTTCATTCGACAGGGTCTTCCTACGAGCAGTACTTC.